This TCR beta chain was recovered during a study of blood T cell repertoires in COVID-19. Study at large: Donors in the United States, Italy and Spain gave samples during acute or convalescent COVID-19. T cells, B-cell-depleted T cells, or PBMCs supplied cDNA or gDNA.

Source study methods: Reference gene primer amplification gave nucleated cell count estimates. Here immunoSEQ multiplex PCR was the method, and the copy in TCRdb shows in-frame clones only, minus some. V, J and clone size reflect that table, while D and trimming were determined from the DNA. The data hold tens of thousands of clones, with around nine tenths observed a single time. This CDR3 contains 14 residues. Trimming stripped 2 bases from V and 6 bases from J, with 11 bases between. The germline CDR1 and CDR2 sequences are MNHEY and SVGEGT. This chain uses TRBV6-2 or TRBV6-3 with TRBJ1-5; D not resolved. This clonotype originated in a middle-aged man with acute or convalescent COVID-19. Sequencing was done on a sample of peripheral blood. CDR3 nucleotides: TGTGCCAGCAGTTACGCGACTCTCGGTCAGCCCCAGCATTTT. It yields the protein CASSYATLGQPQHF.